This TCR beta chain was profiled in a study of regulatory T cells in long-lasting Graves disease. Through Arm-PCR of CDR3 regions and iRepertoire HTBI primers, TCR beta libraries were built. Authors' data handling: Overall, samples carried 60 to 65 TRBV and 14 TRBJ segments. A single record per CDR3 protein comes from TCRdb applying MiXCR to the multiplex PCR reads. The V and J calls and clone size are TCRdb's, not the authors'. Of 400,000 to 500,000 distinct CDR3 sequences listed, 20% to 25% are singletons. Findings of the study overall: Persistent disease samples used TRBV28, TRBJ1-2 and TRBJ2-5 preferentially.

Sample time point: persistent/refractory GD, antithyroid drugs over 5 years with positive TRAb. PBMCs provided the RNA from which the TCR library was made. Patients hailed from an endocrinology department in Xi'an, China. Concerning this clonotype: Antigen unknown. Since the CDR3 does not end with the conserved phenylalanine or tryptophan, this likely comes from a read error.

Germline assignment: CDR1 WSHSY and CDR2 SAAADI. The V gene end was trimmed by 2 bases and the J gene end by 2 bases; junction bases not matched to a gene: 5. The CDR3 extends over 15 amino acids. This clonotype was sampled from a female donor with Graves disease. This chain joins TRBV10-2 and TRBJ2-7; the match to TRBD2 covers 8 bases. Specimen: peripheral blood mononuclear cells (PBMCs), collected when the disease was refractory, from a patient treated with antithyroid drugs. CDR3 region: CASSEVTSGPYEQYS. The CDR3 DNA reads TGCGCCAGCAGTGAGGTTACTAGCGGACCCTACGAGCAGTACTCC.